Shown below are 8 T cell receptor beta chains from a single sample sequenced in a study of CD4 T cells in relation to SARS-CoV-2 and coronaviruses. Clones were sequenced by immunoSEQ multiplex PCR, and TCRdb holds only the in-frame ones, with some missing. The repertoire has tens of thousands of clones, 70% to 90% of them found once; the top ten carry 3.1%. The material sequenced was memory CD4+ T cells from PBMCs. These receptors were obtained from an adult with COVID-19.

This chain connects TRBV30 to TRBJ2-1; the D gene is possibly TRBD1 (5 bases). Germline CDR1 reads GTSNPN; CDR2 reads SVGIG (reference sequence). The V and J ends lost 0 bases and 9 bases respectively, with 9 bases between them. The CDR3 has 12 residues. The CDR3 DNA is TGTGCCTGGAGTGTACCCCAGGGTGAGCAGTTCTTC. Protein product: CAWSVPQGEQFF.

This chain connects TRBV28 to TRBJ1-2; D ambiguous. CDR1 is MDHEN and CDR2 is SYDVKM in the germline V gene. Trimming left V 6 bases short and J 2 bases short, with 4 bases between. The CDR3 is 11 amino acids. The CDR3 protein is CASSTNYGYTF. The CDR3 DNA reads as TGTGCCAGCAGCACCAACTATGGCTACACCTTC.

The chain links TRBV10-3 to TRBJ2-2, with TRBD1 matching 11 bases. Germline CDR1 and CDR2: ENHRY and SYGVKD. The trim removed 3 bases at V and 5 bases at J, leaving 5 bases unmatched. The CDR3 has 16 residues. The CDR3 bases are TGTGCCATCAGTGAAGGGACAGGGGGTGTGACCGGGGAGCTGTTTTTT. Encoded protein: CAISEGTGGVTGELFF.

The chain uses TRBV7-9 and TRBJ1-6, with 7 bases fitting TRBD1. The CDR3 is 14 residues long. J gave up 7 bases and V 5 bases, and 5 bases lay outside the gene matches. Germline V CDR1 and CDR2: SEHNR, FQNEAQ (reference sequence). This CDR3 reads CASSLNRGNSPLHF. The CDR3 nucleotides read TGTGCCAGCAGCCTCAACAGGGGAAATTCACCCCTCCACTTT.

The rearrangement joins TRBV13 to TRBJ1-2, with 11 bases fitting TRBD1. Trimming took 5 bases from V and 3 from J; bases not matched to a gene: 8. CDR1 is PRHDT, CDR2 FYEKMQ, per germline (reference sequence). CDR3 size: 16 residues. In DNA, the CDR3 is TGTGCCAGCAGCGCGGACAGGGGGCTGCGAGACTATGGCTACACCTTC. Translated, it gives CASSADRGLRDYGYTF. The whole variable domain, remainder taken from reference TRBV13 and TRBJ1-2, is AAGVIQSPRHLIKEKRETATLKCYPIPRHDTVYWYQQGPGQDPQFLISFYEKMQSDKGSIPDRFSAQQFSDYHSELNMSSLELGDSALYFCASSADRGLRDYGYTFGSGTRLTVV.

This clone was seen a single time. CDR3 sequence: CATSRARAGRGDEQYF. Written as DNA, the CDR3 is TGTGCCACCAGCAGAGCTCGGGCTGGACGAGGCGACGAGCAGTACTTC. The gene calls are TRBV15 and TRBJ2-7; no clear D gene. Trimming shortened V by 1 base and J by 5 bases, and 18 bases separated the two germline ends. The CDR3 has 16 residues. Germline CDR1 reads LNHNV; CDR2 reads YYDKDF (reference sequence).

As DNA, the CDR3 is TGTGCCAGCAGCCTCGGTAGACAGGGGACAATTGCCCAAGAGACCCAGTACTTC. Translation: CASSLGRQGTIAQETQYF. The chain carries TRBV11-2 and TRBJ2-5, with 8 bases matching TRBD1. Germline lookup yields CDR1 SGHAT and CDR2 FQNNGV. V gave up 5 bases and J gave up 1 base; unmatched junction bases: 15. The CDR3 length is 18 residues.

V usage is TRBV6-5 and J usage is TRBJ1-1; perhaps TRBD1 as D (6 bases). The germline gives CDR1 MNHEY, CDR2 SVGAGI. V lost 2 bases, J lost 2 bases, and 6 bases lay in between. This CDR3 region has 13 residues. The CDR3 coding sequence is TGTGCCAGCAGTTACGGGGGCAACACTGAAGCTTTCTTT. It yields the protein CASSYGGNTEAFF.